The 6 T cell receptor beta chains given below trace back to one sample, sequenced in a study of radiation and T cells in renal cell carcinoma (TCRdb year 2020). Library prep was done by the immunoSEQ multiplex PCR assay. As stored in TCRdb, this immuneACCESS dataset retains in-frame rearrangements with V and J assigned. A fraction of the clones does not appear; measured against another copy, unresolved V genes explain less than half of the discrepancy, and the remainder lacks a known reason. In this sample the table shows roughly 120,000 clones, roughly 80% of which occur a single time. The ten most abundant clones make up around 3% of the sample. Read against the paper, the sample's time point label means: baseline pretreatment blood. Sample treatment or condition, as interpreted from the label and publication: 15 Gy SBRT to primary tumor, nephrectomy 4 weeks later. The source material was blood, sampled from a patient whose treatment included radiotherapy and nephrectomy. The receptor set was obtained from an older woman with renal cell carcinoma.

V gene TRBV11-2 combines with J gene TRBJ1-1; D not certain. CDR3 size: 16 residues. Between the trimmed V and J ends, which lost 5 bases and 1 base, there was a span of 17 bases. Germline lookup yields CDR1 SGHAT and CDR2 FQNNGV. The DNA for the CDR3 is TGTGCCAGCAGCCCATCCCGAGGACGGGGGAACACTGAAGCTTTCTTT. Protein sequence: CASSPSRGRGNTEAFF.

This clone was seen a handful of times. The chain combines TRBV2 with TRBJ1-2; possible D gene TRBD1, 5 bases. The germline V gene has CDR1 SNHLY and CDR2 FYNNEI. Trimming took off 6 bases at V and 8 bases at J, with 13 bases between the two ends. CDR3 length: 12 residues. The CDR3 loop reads CASSLRDWGYTF. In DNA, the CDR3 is TGTGCCAGCAGCCTCAGGGACTGGGGCTACACCTTC.

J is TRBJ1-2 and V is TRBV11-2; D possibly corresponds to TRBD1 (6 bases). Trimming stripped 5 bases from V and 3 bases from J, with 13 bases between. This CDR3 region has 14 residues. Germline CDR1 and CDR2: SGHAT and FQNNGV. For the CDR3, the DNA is TGTGCCAGCAGCCCCACGGGGGGGCACTATGGCTACACCTTC. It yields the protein CASSPTGGHYGYTF.

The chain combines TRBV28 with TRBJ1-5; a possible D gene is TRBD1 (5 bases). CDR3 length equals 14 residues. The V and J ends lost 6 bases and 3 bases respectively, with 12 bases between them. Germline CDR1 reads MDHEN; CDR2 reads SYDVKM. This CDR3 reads CASSPGRNNQPQHF. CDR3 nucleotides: TGTGCCAGCAGCCCGGGACGGAACAATCAGCCCCAGCATTTT.

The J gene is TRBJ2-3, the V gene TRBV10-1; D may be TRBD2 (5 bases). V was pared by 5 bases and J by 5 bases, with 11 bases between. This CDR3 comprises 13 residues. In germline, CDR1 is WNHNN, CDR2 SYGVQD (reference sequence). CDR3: CASSPHGGDTQYF. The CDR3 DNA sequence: TGCGCCAGCAGTCCTCATGGAGGAGATACGCAGTATTTT.

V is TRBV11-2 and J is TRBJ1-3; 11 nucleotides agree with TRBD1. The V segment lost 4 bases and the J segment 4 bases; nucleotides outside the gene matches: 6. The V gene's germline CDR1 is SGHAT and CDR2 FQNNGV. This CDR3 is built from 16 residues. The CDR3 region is CASSSGQGASGNTIYF. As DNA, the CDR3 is TGTGCCAGCAGCTCCGGACAGGGGGCTTCAGGAAACACCATATATTTT.